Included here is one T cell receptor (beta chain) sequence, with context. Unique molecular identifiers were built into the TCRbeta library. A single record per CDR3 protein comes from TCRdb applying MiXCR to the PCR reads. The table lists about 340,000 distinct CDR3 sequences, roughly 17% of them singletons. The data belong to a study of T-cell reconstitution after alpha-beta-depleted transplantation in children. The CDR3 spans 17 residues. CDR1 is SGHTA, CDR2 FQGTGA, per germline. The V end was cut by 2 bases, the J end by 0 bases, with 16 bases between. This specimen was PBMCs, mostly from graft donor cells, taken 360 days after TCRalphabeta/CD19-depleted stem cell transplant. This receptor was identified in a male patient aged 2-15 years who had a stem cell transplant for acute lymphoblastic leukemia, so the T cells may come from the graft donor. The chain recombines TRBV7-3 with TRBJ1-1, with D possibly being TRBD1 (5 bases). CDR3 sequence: CASSLFVGGRMNTEAFF. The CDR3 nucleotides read TGTGCCAGCAGCTTATTCGTCGGGGGAAGGATGAACACTGAAGCTTTCTTT.